These 8 T cell receptor beta chains share one sample of origin, sequenced in a study of control samples from healthy donors and cancer patients. Sequencing was performed with immunoSEQ multiplex PCR; in TCRdb, only in-frame clones are kept and a portion is missing. This sample has about 170,000 clones, with roughly 91% found just once. The sequencing input was blood. Receptors were obtained from a young woman in good health.

The rearrangement joins TRBV6-2 or TRBV6-3 to TRBJ2-3; tentatively, D is TRBD2 (7 bases). Germline V gives CDR1 MNHEY, CDR2 SVGEGT. This CDR3 comprises 15 residues. V lost 2 bases and J lost 0, with 9 bases in between. CDR3 coding DNA: TGTGCCAGCAGTTACGCGGGGGCTAGCACAGATACGCAGTATTTT. Translating it yields CASSYAGASTDTQYF.

The chain employs TRBV4-1 and TRBJ2-1; TRBD2 aligns across 8 bases. CDR1 is MGHRA and CDR2 is YSYEKL in the germline V gene. V lost 1 base to trimming and J lost 5 bases; unmatched junction nucleotides: 7. The CDR3 covers 16 residues. The CDR3: CASSQGILAGDNEQFF. The CDR3 DNA sequence: TGCGCCAGCAGCCAAGGAATCCTAGCGGGCGACAATGAGCAGTTCTTC.

The V and J genes are TRBV29-1 and TRBJ2-5; a possible D gene is TRBD1 (8 bases). The germline gives CDR1 SQVTM, CDR2 ANQGSEA. CDR3 size: 15 residues. The V and J ends lost 6 bases and 2 bases respectively, with 19 bases between them. CDR3 DNA sequence: TGCAGCGTGAGGGGAGGACAGGGAGGGCAAGAGACCCAGTACTTC. It translates to CSVRGGQGGQETQYF.

Of note for this clone: Other DNA sequences of this sample code for an identical CDR3. The rearrangement joins TRBV5-1 to TRBJ2-1; 9 bases map to TRBD2. The germline V gene has CDR1 SGHRS and CDR2 YFSETQ. The CDR3 covers 15 residues. The V and J ends lost 4 bases and 7 bases, in that order; junction bases with no gene match: 9. The CDR3 protein is CASSRLAGGGNEQFF. The CDR3 nucleotides are TGCGCCAGCAGCAGACTCGCGGGAGGGGGGAATGAGCAGTTCTTC.

The chain combines TRBV4-2 with TRBJ2-1; 8 bases are shared with TRBD1. Germline assignment: CDR1 LGHNA and CDR2 YNFKEQ. This CDR3 is built from 17 residues. V shed 3 bases and J 1 base; nucleotides not matched to a gene: 8. In nucleotides, the CDR3 is TGTGCCAGCAGCCATGTGGGGGGACAGGTTTCCTACAATGAGCAGTTCTTC. Protein product: CASSHVGGQVSYNEQFF.

This chain uses TRBV7-9 with TRBJ2-1, with 11 bases that match TRBD2. This CDR3 comprises 15 residues. CDR1 is SEHNR and CDR2 is FQNEAQ in the germline V gene (reference sequence). V trimming: 4 bases; J trimming: 8 bases; junction bases outside the gene matches: 7. The CDR3: CASSSTSGSLDEQFF. DNA of the CDR3: TGTGCCAGCAGCTCTACTAGCGGGAGTTTGGATGAGCAGTTCTTC. Combining the CDR3 with reference TRBV7-9 and TRBJ2-1 gives the whole variable domain DTGVSQNPRHKITKRGQNVTFRCDPISEHNRLYWYRQTLGQGPEFLTYFQNEAQLEKSRLLSDRFSAERPKGSFSTLEIQRTEQGDSAMYLCASSSTSGSLDEQFFGPGTRLTVL.

This clone was counted only a few times. The CDR3 loop reads CASSLGGDQAFF. CDR3 in DNA: TGTGCCAGCAGCTTAGGTGGGGACCAAGCTTTCTTT. The chain couples TRBV7-3 to TRBJ1-1; D is possibly TRBD1 (5 bases). Germline lookup yields CDR1 SGHTA and CDR2 FQGTGA. V was clipped by 2 bases and J by 9 bases, with 10 bases between them. This CDR3 is built from 12 residues.

The V and J genes are TRBV4-1 and TRBJ2-1; D is undetermined. This CDR3 is 11 amino acids long. Germline CDR1 reads MGHRA; CDR2 reads YSYEKL. V was shortened by 1 base and J by 7 bases, with 2 bases between the two germline ends. The DNA of the CDR3 is TGCGCCAGCAGCCAAGCGAATGAGCAGTTCTTC. Translating it yields CASSQANEQFF.